This T cell receptor beta chain originates from a study of blood T cell repertoires in COVID-19. Looking at the study overall: The study drew acute and convalescent COVID-19 samples from the United States, Italy and Spain.

The V gene's germline CDR1 is ENHRY and CDR2 SYGVKD. The CDR3 spans 13 residues. V was shortened by 8 bases and J by 3 bases, with 13 bases between the two germline ends. Clones were read by immunoSEQ multiplex PCR, and TCRdb kept only the in-frame ones, dropping some. The sample shows roughly 120,000 clones, more than 60% of them seen only once. The source material was peripheral blood. This TCR was recovered from a man between 70 and 80 years old with acute or convalescent COVID-19. The rearrangement joins TRBV10-3 to TRBJ1-1; no definite D call. Written as DNA, the CDR3 is TGTGCCATCCGCCCACAGAGGGACACTGAAGCTTTCTTT. Protein sequence: CAIRPQRDTEAFF.